The sequence of this T cell receptor (beta chain) was determined in a study of T cell changes during pregnancy in multiple sclerosis (dated by TCRdb to the late 2010s). For the study in its entirety: Changes in the T cell repertoire over the course of pregnancy were examined in this study in women with multiple sclerosis.

About this clone itself: There is no known antigen for this receptor. Base-call qualities are not available, and no considerably larger clone is one nucleotide away.

Preparation of the library involved the immunoSEQ multiplex PCR assay. Not all clones reach the TCRdb copy of this immuneACCESS table, which keeps in-frame sequences only. Checked studies attribute under half of the gap to unresolved V genes and leave the rest unexplained. This sample is represented by tens of thousands of clones; 90% of them were singletons. The ten largest clones capture around 1.6% of the sample. The specimen was peripheral blood, collected in the third trimester of pregnancy. The source of this sequence is a female donor with multiple sclerosis, enrolled in a pregnancy study.

The CDR3 loop reads CAWSGDRGYHEKLFF. The nucleotide sequence reads TGTGCCTGGAGCGGCGACAGGGGATATCATGAAAAACTGTTTTTT. Recombination joined TRBV30 with TRBJ1-4; TRBD1 lines up with 8 middle nucleotides. The germline V gene (reference sequence) gives CDR1 as GTSNPN and CDR2 as SVGIG. V has 3 bases trimmed and J has 6 bases trimmed; junction bases matching no gene number 9. The CDR3 spans 15 residues, from the cysteine through the phenylalanine. The DNA shown is the 45-base CDR3, in frame from base 1.